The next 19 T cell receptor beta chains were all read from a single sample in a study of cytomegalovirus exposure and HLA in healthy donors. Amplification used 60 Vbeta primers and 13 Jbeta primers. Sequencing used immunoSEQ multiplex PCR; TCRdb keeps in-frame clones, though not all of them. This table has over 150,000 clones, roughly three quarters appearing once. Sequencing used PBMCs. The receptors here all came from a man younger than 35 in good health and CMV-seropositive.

CDR3: CASSLISGAGNEQYF. In DNA form, the CDR3 reads TGTGCCAGCAGCTTAATTTCTGGGGCTGGAAACGAGCAGTACTTC. The rearrangement joins TRBV7-6 to TRBJ2-5, with D possibly being TRBD1 (5 bases). TRBJ2-7 explains the end of the DNA better; the J call may be wrong. Germline-derived CDR1 and CDR2 are SGHVS and FNYEAQ. This CDR3 has 15 residues.

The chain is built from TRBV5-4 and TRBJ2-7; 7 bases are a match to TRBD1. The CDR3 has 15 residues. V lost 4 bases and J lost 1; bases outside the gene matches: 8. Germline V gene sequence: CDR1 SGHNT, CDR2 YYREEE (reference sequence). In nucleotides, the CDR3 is TGTGCCAGCAGCCCTCCGGGACAGCTATCCTACGAGCAGTACTTC. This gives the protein CASSPPGQLSYEQYF.

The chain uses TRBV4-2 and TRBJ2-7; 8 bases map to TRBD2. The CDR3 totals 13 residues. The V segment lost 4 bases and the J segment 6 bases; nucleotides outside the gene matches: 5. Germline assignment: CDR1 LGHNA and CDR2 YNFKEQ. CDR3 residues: CASSPGLAGEQYF. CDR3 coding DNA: TGTGCCAGCAGCCCAGGACTAGCTGGCGAGCAGTACTTC.

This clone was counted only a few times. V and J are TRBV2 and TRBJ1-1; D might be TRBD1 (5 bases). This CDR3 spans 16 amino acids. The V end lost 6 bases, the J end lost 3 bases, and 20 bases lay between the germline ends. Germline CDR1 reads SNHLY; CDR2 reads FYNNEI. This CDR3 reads CASRASGGSRDTEAFF. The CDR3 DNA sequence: TGTGCCAGCAGAGCCAGCGGGGGGTCCCGGGACACTGAAGCTTTCTTT.

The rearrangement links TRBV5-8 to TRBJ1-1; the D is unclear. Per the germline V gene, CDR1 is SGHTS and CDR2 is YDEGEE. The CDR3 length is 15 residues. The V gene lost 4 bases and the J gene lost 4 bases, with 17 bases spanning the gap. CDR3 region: CASSGGSSIFTEAFF. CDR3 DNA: TGTGCCAGCAGCGGCGGGTCGTCAATTTTCACTGAAGCTTTCTTT.

Written as DNA, the CDR3 is TGTGCCAGCAGCCTCAGGGCCTCCTATAATTCACCCCTCCACTTT. Translated, it gives CASSLRASYNSPLHF. This sequence joins TRBV4-2 and TRBJ1-6; tentatively, D is TRBD1 (5 bases). V lost 4 bases and J 0 bases, leaving 7 bases between the germline ends. CDR1 and CDR2 (germline): LGHNA, YNFKEQ. This CDR3 contains 15 residues.

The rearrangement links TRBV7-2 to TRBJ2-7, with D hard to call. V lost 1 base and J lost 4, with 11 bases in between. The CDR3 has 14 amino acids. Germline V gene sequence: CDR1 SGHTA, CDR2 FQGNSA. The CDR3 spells CASSLGDLRYEQYF. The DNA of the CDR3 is TGTGCCAGCAGCTTAGGAGACTTGCGTTACGAGCAGTACTTC.

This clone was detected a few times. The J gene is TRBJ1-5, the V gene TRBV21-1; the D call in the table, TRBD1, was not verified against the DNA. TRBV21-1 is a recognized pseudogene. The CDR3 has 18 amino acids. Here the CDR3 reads CASSITIFRDSINQPQHF. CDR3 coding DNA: TGTGCCAGCAGCATAACCATCTTCCGGGACAGTATCAATCAGCCCCAGCATTTT.

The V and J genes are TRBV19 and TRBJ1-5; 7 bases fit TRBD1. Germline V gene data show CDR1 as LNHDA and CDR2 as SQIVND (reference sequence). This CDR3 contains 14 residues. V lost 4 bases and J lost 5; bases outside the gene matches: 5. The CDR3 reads CASSTLQGDQPQHF. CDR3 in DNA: TGTGCCAGTAGTACCCTTCAGGGGGATCAGCCCCAGCATTTT.

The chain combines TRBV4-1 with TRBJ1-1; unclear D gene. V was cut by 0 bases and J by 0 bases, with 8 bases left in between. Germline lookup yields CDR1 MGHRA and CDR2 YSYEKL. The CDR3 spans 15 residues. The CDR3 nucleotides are TGCGCCAGCAGCCAAGAATTCCAGGTGAACACTGAAGCTTTCTTT. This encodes CASSQEFQVNTEAFF.

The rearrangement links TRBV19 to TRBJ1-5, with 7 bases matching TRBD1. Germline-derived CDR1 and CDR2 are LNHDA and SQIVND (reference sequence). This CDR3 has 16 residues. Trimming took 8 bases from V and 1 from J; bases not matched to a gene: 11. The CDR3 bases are TGTGCCAGTTCCATCGGCGGGACAGCGAGCAATCAGCCCCAGCATTTT. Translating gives CASSIGGTASNQPQHF. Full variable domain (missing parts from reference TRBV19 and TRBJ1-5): DGGITQSPKYLFRKEGQNVTLSCEQNLNHDAMYWYRQDPGQGLRLIYYSQIVNDFQKGDIAEGYSVSREKKESFPLTVTSAQKNPTAFYLCASSIGGTASNQPQHFGDGTRLSIL.

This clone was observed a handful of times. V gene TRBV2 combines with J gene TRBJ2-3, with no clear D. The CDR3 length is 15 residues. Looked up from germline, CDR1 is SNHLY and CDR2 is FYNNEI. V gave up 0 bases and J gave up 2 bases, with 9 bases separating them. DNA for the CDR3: TGTGCCAGCAGTGAAGCGCAACAGAACACAGATACGCAGTATTTT. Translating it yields CASSEAQQNTDTQYF.

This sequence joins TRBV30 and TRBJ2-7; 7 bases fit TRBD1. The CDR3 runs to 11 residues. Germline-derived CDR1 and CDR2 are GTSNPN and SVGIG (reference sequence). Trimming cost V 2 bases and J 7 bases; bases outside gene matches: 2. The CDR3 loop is CAWSRDSEQYF. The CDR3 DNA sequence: TGTGCCTGGAGTAGGGACAGTGAGCAGTACTTC.

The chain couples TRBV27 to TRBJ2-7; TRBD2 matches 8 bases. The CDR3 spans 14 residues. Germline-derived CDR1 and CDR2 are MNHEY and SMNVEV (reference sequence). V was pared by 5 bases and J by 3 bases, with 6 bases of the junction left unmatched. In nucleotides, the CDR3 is TGTGCCAGCAGTCCGGGGACTAGAGGCTACGAGCAGTACTTC. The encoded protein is CASSPGTRGYEQYF.

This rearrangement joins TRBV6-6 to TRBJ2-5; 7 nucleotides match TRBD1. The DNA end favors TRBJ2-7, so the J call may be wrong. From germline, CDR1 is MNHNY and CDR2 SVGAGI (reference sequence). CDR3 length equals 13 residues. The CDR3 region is CASSRRQGHEQYF. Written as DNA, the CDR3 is TGTGCCAGCAGCAGAAGACAGGGCCACGAGCAGTACTTC.

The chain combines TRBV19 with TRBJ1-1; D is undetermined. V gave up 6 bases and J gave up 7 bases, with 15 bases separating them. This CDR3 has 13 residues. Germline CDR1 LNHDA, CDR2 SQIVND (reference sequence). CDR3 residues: CASRGGFRGEAFF. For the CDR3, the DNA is TGTGCCAGTAGGGGAGGGTTCAGAGGTGAAGCTTTCTTT.

DNA of the CDR3: TGTGCCAGTAGTAACAGGAAGAACACTGAAGCTTTCTTT. It codes for CASSNRKNTEAFF. The V and J genes are TRBV19 and TRBJ1-1, with D possibly TRBD1 on 5 matching bases. This CDR3 contains 13 residues. Germline V lookup: CDR1 LNHDA, CDR2 SQIVND (reference sequence). Trimming took off 4 bases at V and 1 base at J, with 7 bases between the two ends.

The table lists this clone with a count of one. The CDR3 loop reads CSADGQTNTGELFF. The CDR3 region has the DNA TGCAGCGCTGACGGACAGACGAACACCGGGGAGCTGTTTTTT. The chain carries TRBV29-1 and TRBJ2-2; tentatively, D is TRBD1 (6 bases). V dropped 7 bases and J dropped 0 bases, with 12 bases sitting between them. CDR3 length: 14 amino acids. Germline V gene data show CDR1 as SQVTM and CDR2 as ANQGSEA.

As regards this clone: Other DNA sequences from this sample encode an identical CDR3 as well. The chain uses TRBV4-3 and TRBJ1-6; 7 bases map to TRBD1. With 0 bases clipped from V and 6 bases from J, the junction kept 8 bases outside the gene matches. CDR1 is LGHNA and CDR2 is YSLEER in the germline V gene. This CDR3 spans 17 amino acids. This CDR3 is CASSQESGGTANSPLHF. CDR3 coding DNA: TGCGCCAGCAGCCAAGAAAGTGGTGGGACAGCTAATTCACCCCTCCACTTT.